The next 30 T cell receptor beta chains were all read from a single sample in a study of T cell repertoires in cytomegalovirus infection. TCRdb independently ran MiXCR on the reads; one entry per CDR3 protein. The sample has around 750,000 distinct CDR3 sequences, around a third seen once. Their antigen targets remain unknown. This specimen was cultured CD8+ T cells from PBMCs, taken from culture after CMV antigen stimulation. Receptors originate from a human donor in good health (CMV status not recorded). Some clones in this sample may be carry-over from other donors' samples.

The rearrangement links TRBV4-3 to TRBJ2-3; D uncertain. The CDR3 loop spans 16 amino acids. The germline gives CDR1 LGHNA, CDR2 YSLEER. V dropped 0 bases and J dropped 2 bases, with 12 bases sitting between them. This CDR3 reads CASSQDPVPFTDTQYF. As DNA, the CDR3 is TGCGCCAGCAGCCAAGATCCCGTTCCGTTCACAGATACGCAGTATTTT.

This chain joins TRBV20-1 and TRBJ2-2; no firm D call. V dropped 4 bases and J dropped 0 bases, with 6 bases sitting between them. CDR1 and CDR2 (germline): DFQATT, SNEGSKA (reference sequence). The CDR3 extends over 13 amino acids. The CDR3 bases are TGCAGTGCTACTGCCGCGAACACCGGGGAGCTGTTTTTT. Protein sequence: CSATAANTGELFF.

Concerning this clonotype itself: A much bigger clone sits one base away, suggesting this may be a read error. The conserved phenylalanine or tryptophan is not found at the CDR3 terminus, so this likely reflects a read error. The chain combines TRBV7-6 with TRBJ2-5; 7 positions agree with TRBD1. The CDR3 loop spans 14 amino acids. The V segment lost 3 bases and the J segment 5 bases; nucleotides outside the gene matches: 6. Germline V gene data show CDR1 as SGHVS and CDR2 as FNYEAQ. The chain's CDR3 is CASSFFDREETQYL. The CDR3 bases are TGTGCCAGCAGCTTTTTCGACAGGGAGGAGACCCAGTACTTA.

The chain uses TRBV19 and TRBJ2-3; 7 bases align to TRBD1. The CDR3 contains 14 residues. Germline lookup yields CDR1 LNHDA and CDR2 SQIVND (reference sequence). V lost 4 bases, J lost 6 bases, and 7 bases stayed unmatched. This chain's CDR3 is CASSTDRESDTQYF. The CDR3 DNA reads TGTGCCAGTAGTACAGACAGGGAAAGTGATACGCAGTATTTT.

This clonotype was counted between two and nine times. The chain uses TRBV11-2 and TRBJ2-2; the D is unclear. The CDR3 sequence is 13 residues long. CDR1 is SGHAT, CDR2 FQNNGV, per germline. Trimming stripped 0 bases from V and 3 bases from J, with 2 bases between. DNA for the CDR3: TGTGCCAGCAGCTTAGATCACACCGGGGAGCTGTTTTTT. It yields the protein CASSLDHTGELFF.

This clonotype was detected only a few times. The chain links TRBV27 to TRBJ2-2; D not resolved. This CDR3 contains 13 residues. Germline CDR1 is MNHEY and CDR2 is SMNVEV (reference sequence). The germline V and J ends were trimmed by 2 bases and 6 bases, with 7 bases remaining between them. CDR3 residues: CASSLLESGELFF. The CDR3 DNA is TGTGCCAGCAGTTTACTAGAATCCGGGGAGCTGTTTTTT.

There are a few counts of this clonotype. CDR3 DNA: TGTGCCAGCAGTGAATGGGCAGGTTCCTACGAGCAGTACGTC. Protein product: CASSEWAGSYEQYV. This chain links TRBV6-1 with TRBJ2-7; D not certain. Germline assignment: CDR1 MNHNS and CDR2 SASEGT. Trimming left V 2 bases short and J 1 base short, with 9 bases between. The CDR3 has 14 residues.

The chain is built from TRBV19 and TRBJ2-4, with 7 bases matching TRBD2. The V gene end was trimmed by 11 bases and the J gene end by 6 bases; junction bases not matched to a gene: 4. CDR3 length: 11 residues. From germline, CDR1 is LNHDA and CDR2 SQIVND (reference sequence). The CDR3 bases are TGTGCCGGGCCGGGGGGAAACATTCAGTACTTC. This translates into CAGPGGNIQYF.

Many counts were recorded for this clonotype. The chain employs TRBV12-3 or TRBV12-4 and TRBJ2-5, with D perhaps matching TRBD2 (6 bases). CDR3 length: 14 amino acids. V lost 3 bases and J lost 5, with 13 bases in between. The CDR3: CASSFDPRGETQYF. The CDR3 DNA follows: TGTGCCAGCAGTTTCGACCCTCGGGGGGAGACCCAGTACTTC.

Remarks on this clonotype: A read error may explain this, as a much larger clone is one base away. This chain joins TRBV7-2 and TRBJ2-7; tentatively, D is TRBD2 (5 bases). V lost 6 bases, J lost 6 bases, and 18 bases lay in between. The CDR3 covers 14 residues. Germline-derived CDR1 and CDR2 are SGHTA and FQGNSA. The CDR3 reads CASRPPRRCGEQYF. The CDR3 DNA reads TGTGCCAGCAGACCCCCGAGGAGGTGCGGCGAGCAGTACTTC.

This clonotype was seen a handful of times. The chain is built from TRBV4-1 and TRBJ2-3; no clear D gene. The V gene's germline CDR1 is MGHRA and CDR2 YSYEKL. The CDR3 is 14 amino acids. The V gene lost 3 bases and the J gene lost 6 bases, with 13 bases spanning the gap. CDR3 DNA sequence: TGCGCCAGCAGCCAGAATCTAGAATCTGATACGCAGTATTTT. It yields the protein CASSQNLESDTQYF.

This clonotype showed up just a few times. The gene calls are TRBV6-5 and TRBJ1-1; D unresolved. The CDR3 runs to 14 residues. Per the germline V gene, CDR1 is MNHEY and CDR2 is SVGAGI. V lost 0 bases and J 3 bases, leaving 8 bases between the germline ends. CDR3 in amino acids: CASSYSPGHTEAFF. CDR3 nucleotides: TGTGCCAGCAGTTACTCGCCCGGGCACACTGAAGCTTTCTTT.

In this sample, this clonotype turned up a few times. V usage is TRBV4-2 and J usage is TRBJ2-1; D could derive from TRBD1 or TRBD2 (5 bases each). The CDR3 is made up of 15 amino acids. V lost 1 base, J lost 5 bases, and 12 bases lay in between. Germline CDR1 is LGHNA and CDR2 is YNFKEQ. CDR3 sequence reads: CASSQVEVTDNEQFF. The CDR3, as DNA: TGTGCCAGCAGCCAAGTGGAGGTGACAGACAATGAGCAGTTCTTC.

The rearrangement joins TRBV19 to TRBJ2-3; 12 bases are a match to TRBD2. In germline, CDR1 is LNHDA, CDR2 SQIVND (reference sequence). The CDR3 covers 16 residues. J was trimmed by 5 bases and V by 6 bases; bases with no gene match: 9. The CDR3 DNA reads TGTGCCAGTAGGACTAGCGGGGGCCTCAGGCTAGATACGCAGTATTTT. This gives the protein CASRTSGGLRLDTQYF.

The chain is built from TRBV29-1 and TRBJ2-3; D gene uncertain. V lost 4 bases to trimming and J lost 1 base, with 18 bases between them. Germline CDR1 reads SQVTM; CDR2 reads ANQGSEA. The CDR3 length is 16 residues. The CDR3: CSVGVVSHPRTDTQYF. CDR3 nucleotides: TGCAGCGTTGGGGTAGTATCTCATCCTCGCACAGATACGCAGTATTTT.

This clonotype has just a few counts. The rearrangement joins TRBV28 to TRBJ1-5; a possible D gene is TRBD1 (6 bases). The V end was cut by 7 bases, the J end by 2 bases, with 15 bases between. The CDR3 runs to 15 residues. The germline CDR1 and CDR2 sequences are MDHEN and SYDVKM. CDR3 in DNA: TGTGCCAGCACAGAACAGGGAGGGGGCAATCAGCCCCAGCATTTT. This codes for CASTEQGGGNQPQHF.

As for this clonotype: A read error may account for a junction end that differs from germline. The gene calls are TRBV25-1 and TRBJ2-7; 7 nucleotides agree with TRBD1. Germline V gene lookup returns CDR1 MGHDK and CDR2 SYGVNS. CDR3 length: 14 amino acids. CDR3 coding DNA: TGTGCCAGCACAAGGGTTGGGACAGCCTACGAGCAGTGCTTC. Protein sequence: CASTRVGTAYEQCF.

This clonotype was detected only a few times. The CDR3 nucleotides are TGTGCCAGCGGGGGTTGGGACGGAGTTAATGAAAAACTGTTTTTT. It is translated as CASGGWDGVNEKLFF. The V and J genes are TRBV27 and TRBJ1-4; TRBD1 might be the D (5 bases). This CDR3 is 15 amino acids long. The germline V and J ends were trimmed by 8 bases and 4 bases, with 17 bases remaining between them. Germline lookup yields CDR1 MNHEY and CDR2 SMNVEV (reference sequence).

The rearrangement joins TRBV18 to TRBJ1-5; 8 bases are shared with TRBD1. V trimming: 1 base; J trimming: 3 bases; junction bases outside the gene matches: 8. The length of the CDR3 is 17 residues. CDR1 and CDR2 from the germline V gene are KGHSH and LQKENI. The CDR3: CASSPRGQGALNQPQHF. DNA for the CDR3: TGTGCCAGCTCACCACGAGGTCAGGGGGCCCTCAATCAGCCCCAGCATTTT.

This chain links TRBV12-3 or TRBV12-4 with TRBJ2-1; 14 positions agree with TRBD2. Losses at the gene ends were 4 bases for V and 7 bases for J; bases not matched to a gene: 6. CDR3 length equals 16 residues. The CDR3 here is CASSSRLAGGPNEQFF. The DNA for the CDR3 is TGTGCCAGCAGTTCGAGACTAGCGGGGGGGCCGAATGAGCAGTTCTTC.

The gene calls are TRBV19 and TRBJ2-5; TRBD1 matches 8 bases. The V gene's germline CDR1 is LNHDA and CDR2 SQIVND (reference sequence). The junction had 7 bases not matched to a gene; V was cut back by 5 bases and J by 2 bases. The CDR3 loop spans 15 amino acids. CDR3 coding DNA: TGTGCCAGTAGTCTGGACAGGGCTCCTCAAGAGACCCAGTACTTC. Translation gives CASSLDRAPQETQYF. The full variable domain, in which reference TRBV19 and TRBJ2-5 provide the parts outside the CDR3, is DGGITQSPKYLFRKEGQNVTLSCEQNLNHDAMYWYRQDPGQGLRLIYYSQIVNDFQKGDIAEGYSVSREKKESFPLTVTSAQKNPTAFYLCASSLDRAPQETQYFGPGTRLLVL.

This clonotype was picked up many times. The chain recombines TRBV7-2 with TRBJ2-1; no firm D call. Germline V gene lookup returns CDR1 SGHTA and CDR2 FQGNSA. The CDR3 is 15 amino acids. V was shortened by 1 base and J by 2 bases, with 9 bases between the two germline ends. DNA of the CDR3: TGTGCCAGCAGCTTAGAGGAGTTCGCCTACAATGAGCAGTTCTTC. Translation gives CASSLEEFAYNEQFF.

The chain employs TRBV19 and TRBJ1-2; TRBD1 aligns across 7 bases. Germline CDR1 is LNHDA and CDR2 is SQIVND (reference sequence). Germline trimming cut 4 bases from V and 0 bases from J; bases unmatched to any gene: 8. The CDR3 extends over 16 amino acids. The CDR3 is CASSTLLDRANYGYTF. In DNA, the CDR3 is TGTGCCAGTAGTACTTTACTAGACAGGGCTAACTATGGCTACACCTTC.

Ten or more counts support this clonotype. The V gene is TRBV6-1, the J gene TRBJ1-5, with D possibly TRBD1 on 5 matching bases. The CDR3 contains 14 residues. Germline loops: CDR1 MNHNS, CDR2 SASEGT. V lost 7 bases and J lost 0, with 10 bases in between. The CDR3 loop reads CASNEGYSNQPQHF. The DNA for the CDR3 is TGTGCCAGCAACGAGGGGTATAGCAATCAGCCCCAGCATTTT.

CDR3 sequence (DNA): TGCAGCGTCTTGACCGGGACAGGAAACACCATATATTTT. Translated, it gives CSVLTGTGNTIYF. The V gene is TRBV29-1, the J gene TRBJ1-3, with a weak D call TRBD1 (6 bases). Germline V CDR1 and CDR2: SQVTM, ANQGSEA. Trimming took off 6 bases at V and 4 bases at J, with 13 bases between the two ends. CDR3 length equals 13 residues. The whole variable domain, remainder taken from reference TRBV29-1 and TRBJ1-3, is SAVISQKPSRDICQRGTSLTIQCQVDSQVTMMFWYRQQPGQSLTLIATANQGSEATYESGFVIDKFPISRPNLTFSTLTVSNMSPEDSSIYLCSVLTGTGNTIYFGEGSWLTVV.

The table lists this clonotype with a few counts. The rearrangement joins TRBV5-1 to TRBJ2-1, with a possible D match to TRBD2 (5 bases). The germline CDR1 and CDR2 sequences are SGHRS and YFSETQ. Trimming pared 1 base from V and 0 bases from J, leaving 20 bases between. CDR3 length equals 19 residues. In nucleotides, the CDR3 is TGCGCCAGCAGCTTGTGGGGTGCTGAGACGGGGAGCTCCTACAATGAGCAGTTCTTC. This encodes CASSLWGAETGSSYNEQFF.

The chain employs TRBV5-4 and TRBJ1-1; the D gene is possibly TRBD1 (5 bases). Trimming took off 5 bases at V and 8 bases at J, with 10 bases between the two ends. This CDR3 contains 11 residues. CDR1 is SGHNT, CDR2 YYREEE, per germline (reference sequence). This CDR3 reads CASSSRGEAFF. The CDR3 DNA reads TGTGCCAGCAGTTCACGGGGGGAAGCTTTCTTT.

A word on this clonotype: A read error may explain this, as a much larger clone is one base away. The chain has TRBV7-8 and TRBJ1-5; a possible D gene is TRBD1 (6 bases). There are 16 residues in the CDR3. In germline, CDR1 is SGHVS, CDR2 FQNEAQ. The CDR3 DNA is TGTGCCTGCAGCTCCCTAACAGGGAATTACAATCAGCCCCAGCATTTT. It yields the protein CACSSLTGNYNQPQHF.

This chain connects TRBV5-3 to TRBJ1-2; a weak D match, TRBD1 (6 bases). TRBV5-3 is annotated as an ORF whose role is uncertain. This CDR3 spans 15 amino acids. V was trimmed by 8 bases and J by 2 bases, leaving 19 bases between them. As DNA, the CDR3 is TGTGCCAGCAGCCCCGTTGACAGGACCAACTATGGCTACACCTTC. As protein: CASSPVDRTNYGYTF.

The genes are TRBV2 and TRBJ1-4; TRBD1 agrees at 9 bases. Germline loops: CDR1 SNHLY, CDR2 FYNNEI. This CDR3 contains 19 residues. After removal of 4 bases from V and 0 bases from J, the junction contained 12 bases not matched to a gene. CDR3 protein: CASSGPRDREMATNEKLFF. As DNA, the CDR3 is TGTGCCAGCAGTGGACCCCGGGACAGGGAGATGGCAACTAATGAAAAACTGTTTTTT. The full variable domain, rest sourced from reference TRBV2 and TRBJ1-4, is EPEVTQTPSHQVTQMGQEVILRCVPISNHLYFYWYRQILGQKVEFLVSFYNNEISEKSEIFDDQFSVERPDGSNFTLKIRSTKLEDSAMYFCASSGPRDREMATNEKLFFGSGTQLSVL.